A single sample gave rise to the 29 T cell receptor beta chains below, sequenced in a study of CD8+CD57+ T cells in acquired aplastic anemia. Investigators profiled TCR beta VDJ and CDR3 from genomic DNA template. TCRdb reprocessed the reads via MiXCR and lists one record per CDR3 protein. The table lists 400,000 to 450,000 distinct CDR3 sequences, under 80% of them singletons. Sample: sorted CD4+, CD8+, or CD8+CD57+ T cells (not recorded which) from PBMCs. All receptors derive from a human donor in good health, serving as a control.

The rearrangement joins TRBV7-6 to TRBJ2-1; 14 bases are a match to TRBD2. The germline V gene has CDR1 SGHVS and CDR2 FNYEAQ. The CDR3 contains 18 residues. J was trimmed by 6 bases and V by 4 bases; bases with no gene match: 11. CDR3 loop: CASSSASTSGRAGNEQFF. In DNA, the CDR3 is TGTGCCAGCAGCTCAGCCTCGACTAGCGGGAGGGCCGGCAATGAGCAGTTCTTC.

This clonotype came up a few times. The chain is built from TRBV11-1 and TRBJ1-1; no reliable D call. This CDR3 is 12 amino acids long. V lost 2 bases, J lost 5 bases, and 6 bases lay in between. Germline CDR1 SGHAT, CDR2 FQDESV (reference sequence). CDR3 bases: TGTGCCAGCAGCTTAACGCAGACTGAAGCTTTCTTT. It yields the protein CASSLTQTEAFF.

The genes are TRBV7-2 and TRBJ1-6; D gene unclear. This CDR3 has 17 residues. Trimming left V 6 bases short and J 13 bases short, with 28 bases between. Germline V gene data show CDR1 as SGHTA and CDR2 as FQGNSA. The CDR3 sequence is CASRDRPNTEALSPLHF. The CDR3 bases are TGTGCCAGCAGGGACCGTCCGAACACTGAAGCTCTTTCTCCCCTCCACTTT.

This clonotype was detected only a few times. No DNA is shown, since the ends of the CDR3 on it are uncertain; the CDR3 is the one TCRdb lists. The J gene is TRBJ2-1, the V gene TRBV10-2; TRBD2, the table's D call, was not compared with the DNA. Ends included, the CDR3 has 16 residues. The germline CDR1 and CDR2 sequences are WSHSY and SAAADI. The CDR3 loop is CASSLVAGGTYNEQLF.

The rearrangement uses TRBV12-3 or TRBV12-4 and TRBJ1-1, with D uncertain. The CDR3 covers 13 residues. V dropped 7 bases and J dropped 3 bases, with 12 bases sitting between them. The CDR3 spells CASTMASDTEAFF. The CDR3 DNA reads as TGTGCCAGCACAATGGCCTCTGACACTGAAGCTTTCTTT.

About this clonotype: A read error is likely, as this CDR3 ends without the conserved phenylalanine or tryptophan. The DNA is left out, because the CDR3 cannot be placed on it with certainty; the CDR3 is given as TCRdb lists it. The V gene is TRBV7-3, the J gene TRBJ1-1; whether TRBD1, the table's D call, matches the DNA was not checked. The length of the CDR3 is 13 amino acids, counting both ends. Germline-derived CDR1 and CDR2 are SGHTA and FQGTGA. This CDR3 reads CASSTRTGDNAPL.

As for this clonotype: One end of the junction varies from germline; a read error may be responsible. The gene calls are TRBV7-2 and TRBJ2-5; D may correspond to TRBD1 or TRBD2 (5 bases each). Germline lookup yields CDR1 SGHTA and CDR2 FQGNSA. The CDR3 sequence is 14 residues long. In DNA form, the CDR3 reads TGTGCCAGCAGCTTAGCGGACGGGGACCTGACCAGGGAATTC. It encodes CASSLADGDLTREF.

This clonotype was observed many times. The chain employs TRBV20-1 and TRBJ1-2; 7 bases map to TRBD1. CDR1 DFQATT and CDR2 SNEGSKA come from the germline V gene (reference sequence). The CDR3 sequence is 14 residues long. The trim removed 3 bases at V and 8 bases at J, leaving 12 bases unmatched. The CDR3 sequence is CSASAGTVGFGYTF. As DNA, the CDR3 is TGCAGTGCTAGCGCCGGGACAGTCGGTTTCGGCTACACCTTC.

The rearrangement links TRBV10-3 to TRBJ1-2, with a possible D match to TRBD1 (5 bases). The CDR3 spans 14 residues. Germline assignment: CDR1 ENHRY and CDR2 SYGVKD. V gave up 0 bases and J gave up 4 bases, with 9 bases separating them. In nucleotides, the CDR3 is TGTGCCATCAGTGAGTCGACAGCTCCCTATGGCTACACCTTC. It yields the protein CAISESTAPYGYTF.

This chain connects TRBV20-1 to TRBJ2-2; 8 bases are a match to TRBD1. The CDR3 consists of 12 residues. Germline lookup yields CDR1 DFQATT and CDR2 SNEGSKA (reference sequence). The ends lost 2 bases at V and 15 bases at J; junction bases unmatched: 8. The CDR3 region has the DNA TGCAGTGCTAGAACACCACCGGGACAGGTGTTTTTT. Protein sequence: CSARTPPGQVFF.

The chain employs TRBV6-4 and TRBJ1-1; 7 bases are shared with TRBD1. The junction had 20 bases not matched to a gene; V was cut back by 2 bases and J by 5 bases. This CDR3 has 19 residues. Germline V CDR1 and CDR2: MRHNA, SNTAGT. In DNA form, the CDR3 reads TGTGCCAGCAGTGACCGACTAGCGGGGGGTAAGAGGGGGCATACTGAAGCTTTCTTT. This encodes CASSDRLAGGKRGHTEAFF.

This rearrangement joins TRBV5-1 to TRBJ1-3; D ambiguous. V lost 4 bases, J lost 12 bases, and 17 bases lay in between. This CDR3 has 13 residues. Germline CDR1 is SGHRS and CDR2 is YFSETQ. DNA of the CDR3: TGCGCCAGCAGCGGCAGCCTCCGCTATAGCATATATTTT. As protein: CASSGSLRYSIYF.

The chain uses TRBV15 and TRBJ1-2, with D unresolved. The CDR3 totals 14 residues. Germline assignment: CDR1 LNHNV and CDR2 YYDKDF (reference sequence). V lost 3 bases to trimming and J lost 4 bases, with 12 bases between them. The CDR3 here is CATSSDRTSYGYTF. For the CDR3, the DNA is TGTGCCACCAGCAGCGATCGTACCTCCTATGGCTACACCTTC.

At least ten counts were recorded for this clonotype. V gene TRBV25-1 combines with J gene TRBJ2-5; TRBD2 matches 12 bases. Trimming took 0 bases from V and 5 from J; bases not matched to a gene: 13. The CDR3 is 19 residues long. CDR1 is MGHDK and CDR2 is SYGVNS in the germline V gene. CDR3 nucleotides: TGTGCCAGCAGTGAATATGGGTCCGCCTCTAGCGGGGGGGATGAGACCCAGTACTTC. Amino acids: CASSEYGSASSGGDETQYF.

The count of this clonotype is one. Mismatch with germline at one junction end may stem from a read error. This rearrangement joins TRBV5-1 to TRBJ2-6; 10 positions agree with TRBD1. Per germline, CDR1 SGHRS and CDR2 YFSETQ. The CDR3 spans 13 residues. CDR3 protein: CASSMTGGNTEAF. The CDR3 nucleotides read TGCGCCAGCAGCATGACAGGGGGCAACACTGAAGCTTTC.

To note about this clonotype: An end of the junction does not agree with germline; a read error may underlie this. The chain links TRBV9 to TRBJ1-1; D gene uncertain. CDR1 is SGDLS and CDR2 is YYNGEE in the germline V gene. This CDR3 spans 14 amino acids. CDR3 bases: TGTGCCAGCAGCGTAGACGTTTGGATGGATGGCTACATCTTT. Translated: CASSVDVWMDGYIF.

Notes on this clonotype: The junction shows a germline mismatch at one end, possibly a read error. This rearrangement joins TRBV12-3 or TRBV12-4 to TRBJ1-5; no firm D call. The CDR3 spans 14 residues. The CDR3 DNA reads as TGTGCCAGCGGGAAGACATATAGCAATCGGCCCCAGCATTTT. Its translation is CASGKTYSNRPQHF.

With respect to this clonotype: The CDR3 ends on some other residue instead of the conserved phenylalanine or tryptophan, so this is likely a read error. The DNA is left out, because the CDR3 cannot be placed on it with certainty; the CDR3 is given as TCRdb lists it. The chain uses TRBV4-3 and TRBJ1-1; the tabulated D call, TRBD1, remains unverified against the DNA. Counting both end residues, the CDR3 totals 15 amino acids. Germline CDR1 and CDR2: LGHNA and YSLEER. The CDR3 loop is CASSQFSTGNTEAII.

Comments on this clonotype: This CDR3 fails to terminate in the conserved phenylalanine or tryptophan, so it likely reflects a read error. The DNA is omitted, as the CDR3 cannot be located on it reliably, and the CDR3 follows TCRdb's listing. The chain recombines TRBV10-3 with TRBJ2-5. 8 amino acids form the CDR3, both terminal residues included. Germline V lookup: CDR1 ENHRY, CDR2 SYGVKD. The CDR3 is CAISEPLP.

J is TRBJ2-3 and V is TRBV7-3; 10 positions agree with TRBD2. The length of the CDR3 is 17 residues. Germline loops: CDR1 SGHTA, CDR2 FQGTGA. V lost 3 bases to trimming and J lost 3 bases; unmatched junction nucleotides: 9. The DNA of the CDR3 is TGTGCCAGCAGCTTCCCTCTAGCGGGGGAAGGGACAGATACGCAGTATTTT. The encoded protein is CASSFPLAGEGTDTQYF.

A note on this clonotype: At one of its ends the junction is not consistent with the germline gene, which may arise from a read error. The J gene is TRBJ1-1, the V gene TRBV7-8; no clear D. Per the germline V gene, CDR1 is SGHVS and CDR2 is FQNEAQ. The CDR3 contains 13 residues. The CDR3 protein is CASSLYSSTAAYF. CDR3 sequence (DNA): TGTGCCAGCAGCTTATATTCATCGACTGCAGCTTACTTT.

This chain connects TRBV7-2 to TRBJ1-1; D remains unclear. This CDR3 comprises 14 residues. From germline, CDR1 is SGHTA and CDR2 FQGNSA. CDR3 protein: CASADEVQKTQSFF. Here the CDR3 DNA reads TGTGCTAGCGCGGACGAGGTGCAAAAGACCCAGTCTTTCTTT. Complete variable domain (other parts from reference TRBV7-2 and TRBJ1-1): GAGVSQSPSNKVTEKGKDVELRCDPISGHTALYWYRQSLGQGLEFLIYFQGNSAPDKSGLPSDRFSAERTGGSVSTLTIQRTQQEDSAVYLCASADEVQKTQSFFGQGTRLTVV.

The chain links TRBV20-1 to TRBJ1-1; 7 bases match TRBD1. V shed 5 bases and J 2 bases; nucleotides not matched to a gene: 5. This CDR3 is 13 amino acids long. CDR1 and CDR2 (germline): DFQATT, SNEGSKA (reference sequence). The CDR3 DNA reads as TGCAGTGCTCCCCGACAGGGAAACACTGAAGCTTTCTTT. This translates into CSAPRQGNTEAFF.

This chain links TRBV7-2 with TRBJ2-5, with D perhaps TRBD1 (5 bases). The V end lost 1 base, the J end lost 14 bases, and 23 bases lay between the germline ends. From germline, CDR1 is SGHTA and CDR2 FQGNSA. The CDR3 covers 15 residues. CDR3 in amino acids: CASSLEGKALVTQYF. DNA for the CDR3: TGTGCCAGCAGCTTAGAGGGGAAAGCATTGGTGACACAATACTTC. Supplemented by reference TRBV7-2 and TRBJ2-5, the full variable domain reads GAGVSQSPSNKVTEKGKDVELRCDPISGHTALYWYRQSLGQGLEFLIYFQGNSAPDKSGLPSDRFSAERTGGSVSTLTIQRTQQEDSAVYLCASSLEGKALVTQYFGPGTRLLVL.

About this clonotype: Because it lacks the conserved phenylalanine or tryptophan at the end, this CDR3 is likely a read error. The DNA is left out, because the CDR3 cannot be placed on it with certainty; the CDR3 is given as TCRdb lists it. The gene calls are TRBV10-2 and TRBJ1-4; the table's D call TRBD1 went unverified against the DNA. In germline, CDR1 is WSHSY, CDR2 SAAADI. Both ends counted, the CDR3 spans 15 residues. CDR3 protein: CASSESRGQGENLLL.

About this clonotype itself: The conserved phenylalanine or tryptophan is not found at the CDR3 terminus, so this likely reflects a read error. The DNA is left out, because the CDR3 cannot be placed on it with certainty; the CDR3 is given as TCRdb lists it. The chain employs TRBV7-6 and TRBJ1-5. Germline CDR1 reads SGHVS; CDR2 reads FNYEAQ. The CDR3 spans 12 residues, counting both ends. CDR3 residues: CASSSGRLAGVE.

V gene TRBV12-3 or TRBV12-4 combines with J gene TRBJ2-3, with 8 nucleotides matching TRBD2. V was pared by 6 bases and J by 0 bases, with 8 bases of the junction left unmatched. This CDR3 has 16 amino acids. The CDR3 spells CASRRAGGSSTDTQYF. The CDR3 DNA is TGTGCCAGCAGGCGCGCGGGGGGCTCTAGCACAGATACGCAGTATTTT.

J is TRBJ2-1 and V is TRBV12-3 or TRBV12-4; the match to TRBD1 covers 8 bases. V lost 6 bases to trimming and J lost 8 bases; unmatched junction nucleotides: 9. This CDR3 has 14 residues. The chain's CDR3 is CASRRGQVIDEQFF. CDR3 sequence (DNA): TGTGCCAGCAGGAGGGGACAGGTAATTGATGAGCAGTTCTTC.

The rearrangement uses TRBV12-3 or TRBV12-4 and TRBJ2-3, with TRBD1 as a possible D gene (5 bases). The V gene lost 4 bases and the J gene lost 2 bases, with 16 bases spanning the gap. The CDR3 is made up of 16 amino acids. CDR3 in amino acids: CASSSSTAFATDTQYF. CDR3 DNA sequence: TGTGCCAGCAGTTCGTCGACAGCGTTCGCCACAGATACGCAGTATTTT.